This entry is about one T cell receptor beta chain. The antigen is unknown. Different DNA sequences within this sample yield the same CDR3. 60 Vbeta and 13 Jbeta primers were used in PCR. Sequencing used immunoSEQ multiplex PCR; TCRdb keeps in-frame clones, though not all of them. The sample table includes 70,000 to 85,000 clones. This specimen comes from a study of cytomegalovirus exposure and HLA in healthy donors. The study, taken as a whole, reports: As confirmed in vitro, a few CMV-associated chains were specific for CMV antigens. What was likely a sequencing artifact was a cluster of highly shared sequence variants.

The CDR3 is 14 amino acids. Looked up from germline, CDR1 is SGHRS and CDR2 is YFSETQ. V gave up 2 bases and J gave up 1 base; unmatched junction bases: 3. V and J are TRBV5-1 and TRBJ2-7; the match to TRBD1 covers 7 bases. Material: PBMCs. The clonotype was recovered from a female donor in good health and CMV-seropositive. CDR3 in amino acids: CASSLRTGSYEQYF. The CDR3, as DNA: TGCGCCAGCAGCTTACGGACAGGTTCCTACGAGCAGTACTTC.